This T cell receptor beta chain is drawn from a study of T cells in Graves' hyperthyroidism and ophthalmopathy. The overall study: Peripheral blood was drawn at first diagnosis, prior to all treatment. General study findings and limits: A model built on 13 V-J features separated ophthalmopathy from stable hyperthyroidism.

This clonotype was detected only a few times. Its cognate antigen is unknown. Patients were excluded because of uncontrolled infection, other autoimmune disease, pregnancy or lactation. It was RNA transcripts that yielded the amplified TCR beta CDR3 regions. HTBI primers were the set used in a first-round RT-PCR of the TCR CDR3. TCRdb reanalysed the multiplex PCR reads using MiXCR and keeps one entry per CDR3 protein. The table lists roughly 650,000 distinct CDR3 sequences, roughly 16% of them singletons. J was trimmed by 6 bases and V by 6 bases; bases with no gene match: 2. The CDR3 length is 13 residues. Germline V CDR1 and CDR2: GTSNPN, SVGIG (reference sequence).

Sequenced sample: blood. This TCR was recovered from a woman aged 40 to 49 with Graves' ophthalmopathy. The V call is TRBV30, the J call TRBJ2-3; 14 nucleotides align to TRBD2. CDR3 amino acids: CACRTSGRDTQYF. CDR3 in DNA: TGTGCCTGCCGGACTAGCGGGAGGGATACGCAGTATTTT. Drawing the rest from reference TRBV30 and TRBJ2-3, the complete variable domain is SQTIHQWPATLVQPVGSPLSLECTVEGTSNPNLYWYRQAAGRGLQLLFYSVGIGQISSEVPQNLSASRPQDRQFILSSKKLLLSDSGFYLCACRTSGRDTQYFGPGTRLTVL.